Below are 14 T cell receptor beta chains sequenced from a single sample in a study of blood T cell repertoires in COVID-19. TCRdb's copy holds only in-frame clones and misses some; the assay was immunoSEQ multiplex PCR. The profile shows approximately 150,000 clones, 80% to 90% of them singletons. Sequenced input: peripheral blood. The source is a man younger than 35 with COVID-19, enrolled during active disease.

This clone has a single count. The V call is TRBV4-1, the J call TRBJ2-3, with TRBD2 matching over 13 bases. This CDR3 spans 16 amino acids. With V trimmed by 3 bases and J by 4 bases, 4 bases remained unmatched. Germline V gene data show CDR1 as MGHRA and CDR2 as YSYEKL. Here the CDR3 DNA reads TGCGCCAGCAGCCATGTTACTAGCGGGAGGGCAGATACGCAGTATTTT. Its translation: CASSHVTSGRADTQYF.

This clone was detected once. V is TRBV9 and J is TRBJ2-2; 9 positions agree with TRBD1. In germline, CDR1 is SGDLS, CDR2 YYNGEE. This CDR3 has 15 residues. Trimming took 0 bases from V and 6 from J; bases not matched to a gene: 3. The CDR3, as DNA: TGTGCCAGCAGCGTAGGGACAGGGGCGGCCGGGGAGCTGTTTTTT. Protein product: CASSVGTGAAGELFF.

The chain has TRBV24-1 and TRBJ2-3; 7 bases are a match to TRBD1. CDR3 length: 16 amino acids. Trimming removed 2 bases from V and 3 bases from J; junction bases left unmatched: 7. The V gene's germline CDR1 is KGHDR and CDR2 SFDVKD. The CDR3 is CATSDYRGRGTDTQYF. CDR3 bases: TGTGCCACCAGTGATTACAGGGGCCGAGGGACAGATACGCAGTATTTT.

The chain recombines TRBV7-8 with TRBJ2-3, with TRBD2 identical over 13 bases. J was trimmed by 10 bases and V by 5 bases; bases with no gene match: 12. The CDR3 contains 16 residues. CDR1 is SGHVS, CDR2 FQNEAQ, per germline. The CDR3 sequence is CASSNRLAGGPGAQYF. The CDR3 DNA reads TGTGCCAGCAGCAACCGACTAGCGGGAGGCCCCGGGGCGCAGTATTTT.

The chain uses TRBV29-1 and TRBJ1-4, with D possibly being TRBD1 (6 bases). With 7 bases removed from V and 7 bases from J, the gap between germline ends came to 19 bases. The length of the CDR3 is 14 residues. Germline V lookup: CDR1 SQVTM, CDR2 ANQGSEA. Here the CDR3 DNA reads TGCAGCGCTGGTATTGACAGGCGGACTGAAAAACTGTTTTTT. It yields the protein CSAGIDRRTEKLFF.

This chain connects TRBV24-1 to TRBJ2-1; a weak D match, TRBD1 (5 bases). Between the trimmed V and J ends, which lost 11 bases and 1 base, there was a span of 14 bases. Germline lookup yields CDR1 KGHDR and CDR2 SFDVKD. The CDR3 covers 14 residues. The CDR3 loop is CAINHRWSYNEQFF. The CDR3 DNA is TGTGCCATAAATCACAGGTGGTCCTACAATGAGCAGTTCTTC.

This clone has a handful of counts. The chain joins TRBV6-5 to TRBJ2-1; TRBD2 matches at 10 bases. Trimming at V came to 6 bases and at J to 4 bases, leaving 3 bases not matched to a gene. Germline V gives CDR1 MNHEY, CDR2 SVGAGI. This CDR3 has 14 residues. DNA of the CDR3: TGTGCCAGCAGGGGGACTAGCGAGTACAATGAGCAGTTCTTC. It codes for CASRGTSEYNEQFF.

This chain links TRBV11-3 with TRBJ2-1; tentative D call: TRBD2 (5 bases). This CDR3 is 13 amino acids long. Trimming stripped 4 bases from V and 5 bases from J, with 9 bases between. Germline assignment: CDR1 SGHNT and CDR2 YENEEA. The CDR3 loop reads CASSSTRNNEQFF. CDR3 DNA: TGTGCCAGCAGCTCCACTAGGAACAATGAGCAGTTCTTC. Full variable domain (remainder filled in from reference TRBV11-3 and TRBJ2-1): EAGVVQSPRYKIIEKKQPVAFWCNPISGHNTLYWYLQNLGQGPELLIRYENEEAVDDSQLPKDRFSAERLKGVDSTLKIQPAELGDSAVYLCASSSTRNNEQFFGPGTRLTVL.

This chain joins TRBV28 and TRBJ2-6; unclear D gene. Germline CDR1 reads MDHEN; CDR2 reads SYDVKM. V was trimmed by 6 bases and J by 2 bases, leaving 8 bases between them. This CDR3 region has 14 residues. CDR3 residues: CASSLTTGANVLTF. The CDR3 DNA reads as TGTGCCAGCAGCCTTACTACTGGGGCCAACGTCCTGACTTTC.

The V call is TRBV29-1, the J call TRBJ2-5; TRBD1 aligns across 8 bases. Germline V gene sequence: CDR1 SQVTM, CDR2 ANQGSEA. This CDR3 contains 12 residues. Trimming took 7 bases from V and 5 from J; bases not matched to a gene: 6. CDR3 residues: CSARGLGETQYF. As DNA, the CDR3 is TGCAGCGCCAGGGGGCTCGGCGAGACCCAGTACTTC.

In its sample, this clone was seen a few times. This chain connects TRBV6-1 to TRBJ2-2; 8 nucleotides match TRBD2. The CDR3 has 16 amino acids. V trimming: 2 bases; J trimming: 6 bases; junction bases outside the gene matches: 8. The germline gives CDR1 MNHNS, CDR2 SASEGT. CDR3 residues: CASSEMWRAGAGELFF. CDR3 nucleotides: TGTGCCAGCAGTGAAATGTGGCGAGCGGGAGCCGGGGAGCTGTTTTTT.

The chain has TRBV15 and TRBJ2-7, with D perhaps matching TRBD1 (5 bases). Per germline, CDR1 LNHNV and CDR2 YYDKDF (reference sequence). The CDR3 has 15 amino acids. The ends were cut back, 1 base at V and 4 bases at J, with 14 bases in the middle. The CDR3 nucleotides read TGTGCCACCAGCAGAGTTGCCCAGGGTCGGTACGAGCAGTACTTC. The encoded protein is CATSRVAQGRYEQYF.

The rearrangement links TRBV10-3 to TRBJ1-2; no firm D call. The V gene lost 3 bases and the J gene lost 3 bases, with 8 bases spanning the gap. Germline assignment: CDR1 ENHRY and CDR2 SYGVKD. The CDR3 runs 13 residues. CDR3: CAISERSDYGYTF. The DNA for the CDR3 is TGTGCCATCAGTGAACGGAGTGACTATGGCTACACCTTC.

V and J are TRBV10-3 and TRBJ2-7; possible D gene TRBD1, 5 bases. Between the trimmed V and J ends, which lost 9 bases and 3 bases, there was a span of 9 bases. CDR1 ENHRY and CDR2 SYGVKD come from the germline V gene. The CDR3 runs 11 residues. As DNA, the CDR3 is TGTGCCATTAGACAGAGCTACGAGCAGTACTTC. Protein product: CAIRQSYEQYF.